Listed here are 5 T cell receptor beta chains from one sample, sequenced in a study of blood T cell repertoires in COVID-19. The data were produced by immunoSEQ multiplex PCR, yet TCRdb's version contains in-frame clones alone and is incomplete. Counted here are around 230,000 clones, 82% occurring once; the ten biggest clones make up 9.5% to 15%. The sample was peripheral blood. The receptors come from a woman aged 55-75 years with active or convalescent COVID-19.

J is TRBJ1-2 and V is TRBV18; no clear D gene. The germline V and J ends were trimmed by 4 bases and 6 bases, with 9 bases remaining between them. Germline V gene lookup returns CDR1 KGHSH and CDR2 LQKENI. This CDR3 is 12 amino acids long. The DNA for the CDR3 is TGTGCCAGCTCACGAGAGCCTCATGGCTACACCTTC. The encoded protein is CASSREPHGYTF.

This clone is categorized as large. Other DNA sequences from this sample encode an identical CDR3 as well. The rearrangement uses TRBV7-9 and TRBJ2-1, with D uncertain. There are 12 residues in the CDR3. Germline V lookup: CDR1 SEHNR, CDR2 FQNEAQ (reference sequence). V lost 6 bases and J 6 bases, leaving 9 bases between the germline ends. DNA for the CDR3: TGTGCCAGCAGTCAGGAAGGCAATGAGCAGTTCTTC. Amino acid sequence: CASSQEGNEQFF. Filled out from reference TRBV7-9 and TRBJ2-1, the complete variable domain reads DTGVSQNPRHKITKRGQNVTFRCDPISEHNRLYWYRQTLGQGPEFLTYFQNEAQLEKSRLLSDRFSAERPKGSFSTLEIQRTEQGDSAMYLCASSQEGNEQFFGPGTRLTVL.

The chain uses TRBV5-1 and TRBJ2-5; a possible D gene is TRBD2 (6 bases). Germline V gene data show CDR1 as SGHRS and CDR2 as YFSETQ. The CDR3 is made up of 14 amino acids. The V end lost 0 bases, the J end lost 4 bases, and 10 bases lay between the germline ends. The CDR3 bases are TGCGCCAGCAGCTTGGCTCAGGGACTAGAGACCCAGTACTTC. It yields the protein CASSLAQGLETQYF.

The CDR3 DNA reads as TGTGCCAGCAGGGCACTAGCGGGGGGGCCCCAAGAGACCCAGTACTTC. This translates into CASRALAGGPQETQYF. This sequence joins TRBV7-9 and TRBJ2-5; 13 bases are a match to TRBD2. This CDR3 comprises 16 residues. Germline V gene sequence: CDR1 SEHNR, CDR2 FQNEAQ (reference sequence). V shed 6 bases and J 1 base; nucleotides not matched to a gene: 5.

The V call is TRBV11-3, the J call TRBJ2-1; the match to TRBD2 covers 7 bases. The junction had 4 bases not matched to a gene; V was cut back by 1 base and J by 10 bases. CDR3 length: 13 residues. Germline V gene data show CDR1 as SGHNT and CDR2 as YENEEA. The CDR3 loop reads CASSLAGGREQFF. CDR3 nucleotide sequence: TGTGCCAGCAGCTTAGCCGGGGGGAGAGAGCAGTTCTTC.